This record covers a single T cell receptor beta chain. This specimen comes from a study of blood T cell repertoires in COVID-19. Turning to the study itself: Spain, Italy and the United States supplied samples that represented acute and convalescent COVID-19.

The study assigned cohorts using participant-reported clinical history. Under the authors' procedure: It was from reference gene primer amplification that nucleated cell counts were estimated. Measured with immunoSEQ multiplex PCR; TCRdb has only the in-frame clones, and not every one. D and trimming were read from the DNA, whereas the V and J calls and clone size are those reported in that table. The sample shows 200,000 to 250,000 clones, 70% to 90% of them seen only once. The CDR3 has 16 amino acids. Per the germline V gene, CDR1 is ENHRY and CDR2 is SYGVKD. The V segment lost 0 bases and the J segment 3 bases; nucleotides outside the gene matches: 7.

Specimen: PBMCs or T cells enriched from blood (not recorded which). The J gene is TRBJ2-7, the V gene TRBV10-3; 8 bases align to TRBD2. The source of this sequence is a man between 25 and 39 years old who had recovered from COVID-19. CDR3 sequence: CAISESLAGTFYEQYF. The DNA for the CDR3 is TGTGCCATCAGTGAGTCGTTAGCGGGGACGTTCTACGAGCAGTACTTC.